The 30 T cell receptor beta chains presented below share a single source sample, sequenced in a study of resident and recirculating memory T cells in vitiligo. The assay was immunoSEQ multiplex PCR, and TCRdb's table has in-frame clones only and misses some. The data show 40,000 to 45,000 clones, nearly 95% seen once. Sequenced material: blood. All receptors come from a male donor with vitiligo.

This chain links TRBV5-5 with TRBJ1-5, with D possibly being TRBD1 (5 bases). Germline CDR1 reads SGHKS; CDR2 reads YYEKEE (reference sequence). CDR3 size: 16 residues. Trimming pared 1 base from V and 7 bases from J, leaving 18 bases between. The CDR3: CASSLYVPGFGQPQHF. The CDR3, as DNA: TGTGCCAGCAGCTTGTATGTCCCAGGGTTTGGACAGCCCCAGCATTTT.

This rearrangement joins TRBV15 to TRBJ2-5; 7 bases are shared with TRBD1. Per the germline V gene, CDR1 is LNHNV and CDR2 is YYDKDF (reference sequence). CDR3 length: 13 residues. V shed 5 bases, J shed 5 bases, and the junction held 5 bases outside the gene matches. CDR3 bases: TGTGCCACCAGCCGTGACAGGGTTGAGACCCAGTACTTC. It translates to CATSRDRVETQYF.

V is TRBV29-1 and J is TRBJ1-3, with D possibly matching TRBD1 (5 bases). V lost 2 bases to trimming and J lost 0 bases, with 14 bases between them. Germline values: CDR1 SQVTM, CDR2 ANQGSEA. The CDR3 covers 16 residues. CDR3 residues: CSVEWPGRPSGNTIYF. The CDR3 DNA reads TGCAGCGTTGAATGGCCAGGGCGCCCCTCTGGAAACACCATATATTTT.

This chain joins TRBV19 and TRBJ1-2, with TRBD1 matching 8 bases. The CDR3 consists of 14 residues. Per germline, CDR1 LNHDA and CDR2 SQIVND (reference sequence). Trimming took 5 bases from V and 3 from J; bases not matched to a gene: 5. CDR3 bases: TGTGCCAGTAGTTTTCAGGGGGCAGACTATGGCTACACCTTC. Translated, it gives CASSFQGADYGYTF.

The chain recombines TRBV27 with TRBJ1-5; D is ambiguous. This CDR3 is 15 amino acids long. Trimming stripped 2 bases from V and 8 bases from J, with 16 bases between. CDR1 is MNHEY and CDR2 is SMNVEV in the germline V gene (reference sequence). The CDR3 spells CASSLAPGGSEPQHF. DNA of the CDR3: TGTGCCAGCAGTTTAGCGCCAGGAGGTTCTGAGCCCCAGCATTTT.

This chain joins TRBV19 and TRBJ1-1; 9 bases are a match to TRBD1. Germline assignment: CDR1 LNHDA and CDR2 SQIVND (reference sequence). The ends lost 7 bases at V and 2 bases at J; junction bases unmatched: 5. The CDR3 totals 14 residues. The CDR3 region is CASIPDRGNTEAFF. CDR3 nucleotide sequence: TGTGCCAGTATCCCGGACAGGGGAAACACTGAAGCTTTCTTT.

The V call is TRBV19, the J call TRBJ1-4; no reliable D call. Trimming cost V 9 bases and J 0 bases, with 11 bases left between them. CDR1 and CDR2 from the germline V gene are LNHDA and SQIVND (reference sequence). The CDR3 runs to 14 residues. In DNA form, the CDR3 reads TGTGCCAGCAGGATCGGGGCAACTAATGAAAAACTGTTTTTT. The encoded protein is CASRIGATNEKLFF.

V usage is TRBV5-1 and J usage is TRBJ2-2; a weak D match, TRBD1 (5 bases). The CDR3 is 15 residues long. CDR1 SGHRS and CDR2 YFSETQ come from the germline V gene. V lost 0 bases to trimming and J lost 4 bases, with 10 bases between them. The CDR3 sequence is CASSLGQGGTGELFF. The CDR3 nucleotides are TGCGCCAGCAGCTTGGGGCAGGGCGGCACCGGGGAGCTGTTTTTT.

The chain recombines TRBV12-5 with TRBJ1-4; a weak D match, TRBD1 (5 bases). V was trimmed by 1 base and J by 5 bases, leaving 8 bases between them. This CDR3 comprises 14 residues. Germline V gene lookup returns CDR1 LGHNT and CDR2 FRNRAP. CDR3 sequence: CASGLGRGNEKLFF. The CDR3 DNA reads TGTGCTAGTGGTTTGGGCCGGGGGAATGAAAAACTGTTTTTT.

The chain is built from TRBV7-3 and TRBJ2-3; a possible D gene is TRBD2 (5 bases). The germline gives CDR1 SGHTA, CDR2 FQGTGA. The V end was cut by 4 bases, the J end by 5 bases, with 13 bases between. The length of the CDR3 is 14 residues. This chain's CDR3 is CASSSTSTEDTQYF. In nucleotides, the CDR3 is TGTGCCAGCAGCTCAACTAGTACCGAAGATACGCAGTATTTT.

V gene TRBV18 combines with J gene TRBJ2-7, with 13 bases that match TRBD2. Germline CDR1 is KGHSH and CDR2 is LQKENI. The CDR3 covers 16 residues. J was trimmed by 0 bases and V by 6 bases; bases with no gene match: 5. The CDR3 is CASSPGLAGVSYEQYF. DNA of the CDR3: TGTGCCAGCTCCCCTGGACTAGCGGGGGTCTCCTACGAGCAGTACTTC.

The V and J genes are TRBV7-8 and TRBJ1-1; possible D gene TRBD1, 6 bases. The CDR3 loop spans 14 amino acids. Per germline, CDR1 SGHVS and CDR2 FQNEAQ. V gave up 10 bases and J gave up 0 bases, with 15 bases separating them. CDR3 sequence reads: CATWSGGMNTEAFF. The DNA for the CDR3 is TGTGCCACTTGGTCTGGGGGCATGAACACTGAAGCTTTCTTT.

This chain uses TRBV19 with TRBJ2-3, with a weak D call TRBD2 (5 bases). The CDR3 has 15 residues. Trimming left V 3 bases short and J 2 bases short, with 12 bases between. Germline V gene sequence: CDR1 LNHDA, CDR2 SQIVND (reference sequence). The DNA for the CDR3 is TGTGCCAGTAGTATGAGCGGCTCTTACACAGATACGCAGTATTTT. It translates to CASSMSGSYTDTQYF.

This clone occurred once. The CDR3 region is CASTVSGGNQPQHF. CDR3 nucleotides: TGTGCCAGCACCGTCTCAGGGGGCAATCAGCCCCAGCATTTT. The J gene is TRBJ1-5, the V gene TRBV7-2; perhaps TRBD1 as D (6 bases). The germline V and J ends were trimmed by 7 bases and 2 bases, with 12 bases remaining between them. The CDR3 contains 14 residues. Germline CDR1 SGHTA, CDR2 FQGNSA.

This chain uses TRBV30 with TRBJ1-1; possibly TRBD1 for D (5 bases). V was cut by 3 bases and J by 4 bases, with 6 bases left in between. Looked up from germline, CDR1 is GTSNPN and CDR2 is SVGIG (reference sequence). The length of the CDR3 is 11 residues. The CDR3 bases are TGTGCCTGGAGGCAGGGCACTGAAGCTTTCTTT. This codes for CAWRQGTEAFF.

The chain recombines TRBV29-1 with TRBJ2-1; no definite D call. Germline lookup yields CDR1 SQVTM and CDR2 ANQGSEA. The CDR3 covers 12 residues. The V gene lost 6 bases and the J gene lost 5 bases, with 11 bases spanning the gap. CDR3: CSVLLPDNEQFF. The DNA of the CDR3 is TGCAGCGTCCTTCTCCCCGACAATGAGCAGTTCTTC.

This chain joins TRBV7-2 and TRBJ2-1; the match to TRBD2 covers 12 bases. Germline V gene lookup returns CDR1 SGHTA and CDR2 FQGNSA. The CDR3 has 15 amino acids. Trimming took 1 base from V and 10 from J; bases not matched to a gene: 5. The CDR3 is CASSLVPTSGGEQFF. CDR3 nucleotides: TGTGCCAGCAGCTTAGTCCCGACTAGCGGGGGAGAGCAGTTCTTC.

The chain carries TRBV15 and TRBJ2-6, with D tentatively TRBD2 (6 bases). The CDR3 has 16 residues. CDR1 LNHNV and CDR2 YYDKDF come from the germline V gene (reference sequence). V was shortened by 2 bases and J by 4 bases, with 12 bases between the two germline ends. CDR3 protein: CATSRSPGVGANVLTF. Here the CDR3 DNA reads TGTGCCACCAGCAGATCTCCGGGGGTAGGGGCCAACGTCCTGACTTTC. Looking up the rest from reference TRBV15 and TRBJ2-6 gives the full variable domain: DAMVIQNPRYQVTQFGKPVTLSCSQTLNHNVMYWYQQKSSQAPKLLFHYYDKDFNNEADTPDNFQSRRPNTSFCFLDIRSPGLGDTAMYLCATSRSPGVGANVLTFGAGSRLTVL.

This chain uses TRBV18 with TRBJ2-3, with 9 bases lining up with TRBD1. CDR1 and CDR2 from the germline V gene are KGHSH and LQKENI. The CDR3 sequence is 15 residues long. The J segment lost 4 bases and the V segment lost 3 bases, leaving 5 bases of the junction unmatched. Here the CDR3 reads CASSPGTGSPDTQYF. In nucleotides, the CDR3 is TGTGCCAGCTCACCCGGGACAGGGAGCCCAGATACGCAGTATTTT.

The rearrangement links TRBV7-3 to TRBJ1-1, with D unresolved. The V gene lost 1 base and the J gene lost 1 base, with 10 bases spanning the gap. CDR1 and CDR2 (germline): SGHTA, FQGTGA. The CDR3 consists of 15 residues. The CDR3 here is CASSLRAGKNTEAFF. In nucleotides, the CDR3 is TGTGCCAGCAGCTTAAGGGCGGGGAAGAACACTGAAGCTTTCTTT.

V usage is TRBV7-2 and J usage is TRBJ2-5; no reliable D call. The CDR3 has 13 amino acids. Deletions cut 3 bases from V and 3 bases from J, with 8 bases between. Looked up from germline, CDR1 is SGHTA and CDR2 is FQGNSA. CDR3 in DNA: TGTGCCAGCAGCTTCGACACGGAAGAGACCCAGTACTTC. Residues: CASSFDTEETQYF.

The rearrangement links TRBV4-3 to TRBJ2-5, with a possible D match to TRBD2 (7 bases). Germline-derived CDR1 and CDR2 are LGHNA and YSLEER. The CDR3 totals 16 residues. V was pared by 0 bases and J by 5 bases, with 16 bases between. CDR3 region: CASSQDPGGLGETQYF. In DNA, the CDR3 is TGCGCCAGCAGCCAAGATCCGGGGGGCCTCGGGGAGACCCAGTACTTC.

The J gene is TRBJ1-1, the V gene TRBV7-9; D possibly corresponds to TRBD1 (5 bases). Trimming took off 1 base at V and 0 bases at J, with 15 bases between the two ends. CDR3 length: 17 amino acids. CDR1 is SEHNR, CDR2 FQNEAQ, per germline (reference sequence). CDR3: CASSLVSAGPMNTEAFF. The CDR3 coding sequence is TGTGCCAGCAGCTTAGTGTCCGCAGGGCCCATGAACACTGAAGCTTTCTTT.

The J gene is TRBJ2-5, the V gene TRBV7-2; no clear D. V shed 5 bases and J shed 5 bases, with 9 bases lying between them. Germline V gene data show CDR1 as SGHTA and CDR2 as FQGNSA. CDR3 length: 12 amino acids. The CDR3 region has the DNA TGTGCCAGCAGCCCACTCTTGGAGACCCAGTACTTC. It is translated as CASSPLLETQYF.

The chain has TRBV4-3 and TRBJ2-1; D assignment may be TRBD1 or TRBD2 (10 bases each). The CDR3 extends over 21 amino acids. Trimming cost V 0 bases and J 4 bases, with 28 bases left between them. Looked up from germline, CDR1 is LGHNA and CDR2 is YSLEER. DNA of the CDR3: TGCGCCAGCAGCCAAGAAGGTGGACAGGGGGGTTGGACTAGCGGATACAATGAGCAGTTCTTC. Translated, it gives CASSQEGGQGGWTSGYNEQFF.

This chain joins TRBV5-1 and TRBJ1-4, with TRBD1 as a possible D gene (5 bases). Germline V gene sequence: CDR1 SGHRS, CDR2 YFSETQ. The CDR3 runs to 15 residues. V was cut by 4 bases and J by 4 bases, with 14 bases left in between. CDR3 in amino acids: CASSPYPGGNEKLFF. CDR3 DNA: TGCGCCAGCAGCCCGTACCCGGGGGGTAATGAAAAACTGTTTTTT.

V usage is TRBV5-6 and J usage is TRBJ2-7; TRBD2 matches 14 bases. With 4 bases clipped from V and 4 bases from J, the junction kept 13 bases outside the gene matches. This CDR3 spans 18 amino acids. Per germline, CDR1 SGHDT and CDR2 YYEEEE. This CDR3 is CASSGIPGTSGGPYEQYF. The CDR3 DNA is TGTGCCAGCAGCGGGATACCCGGGACTAGCGGGGGACCGTACGAGCAGTACTTC.

V and J are TRBV5-5 and TRBJ1-6, with 7 bases identical to TRBD1. V gave up 5 bases and J gave up 8 bases; unmatched junction bases: 7. The CDR3 contains 14 residues. CDR1 is SGHKS, CDR2 YYEKEE, per germline (reference sequence). CDR3: CASRVRGWDSPLHF. CDR3 DNA: TGTGCCAGCAGAGTCAGGGGGTGGGATTCACCCCTCCACTTT.

The rearrangement joins TRBV6-1 to TRBJ2-7, with D hard to call. V dropped 1 base and J dropped 1 base, with 5 bases sitting between them. Germline CDR1 and CDR2: MNHNS and SASEGT. This CDR3 spans 13 amino acids. The CDR3 loop reads CASSEGGSYEQYF. The CDR3 DNA reads TGTGCCAGCAGTGAAGGAGGTTCCTACGAGCAGTACTTC.

The chain combines TRBV29-1 with TRBJ1-1; D remains ambiguous. V dropped 7 bases and J dropped 8 bases, with 11 bases sitting between them. CDR3 length: 10 residues. In germline, CDR1 is SQVTM, CDR2 ANQGSEA. The CDR3 coding sequence is TGCAGCGCCCAGGTTAAGGAAGCTTTCTTT. This encodes CSAQVKEAFF.